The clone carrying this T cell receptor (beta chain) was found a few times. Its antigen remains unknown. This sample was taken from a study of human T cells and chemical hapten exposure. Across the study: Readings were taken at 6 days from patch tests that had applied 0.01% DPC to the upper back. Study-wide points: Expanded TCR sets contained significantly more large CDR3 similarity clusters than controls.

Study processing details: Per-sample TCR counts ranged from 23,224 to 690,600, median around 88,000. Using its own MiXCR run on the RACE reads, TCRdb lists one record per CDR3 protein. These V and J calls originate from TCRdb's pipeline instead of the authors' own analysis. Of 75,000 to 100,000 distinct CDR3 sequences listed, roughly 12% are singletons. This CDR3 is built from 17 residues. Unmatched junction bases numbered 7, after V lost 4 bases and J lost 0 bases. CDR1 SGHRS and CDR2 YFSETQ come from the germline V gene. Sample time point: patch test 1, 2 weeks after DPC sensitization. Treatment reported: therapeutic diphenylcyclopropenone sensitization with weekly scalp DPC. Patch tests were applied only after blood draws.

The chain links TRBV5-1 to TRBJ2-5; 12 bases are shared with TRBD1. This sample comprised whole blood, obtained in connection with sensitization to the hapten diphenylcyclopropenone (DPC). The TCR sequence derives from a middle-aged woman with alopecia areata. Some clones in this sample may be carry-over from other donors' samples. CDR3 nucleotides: TGCGCCAGCAGCCCCAATAGGGACAGGGGGCACCAAGAGACCCAGTACTTC. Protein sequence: CASSPNRDRGHQETQYF.